Each of the 17 T cell receptor delta chains below was sequenced from the same sample in a study of γδ T cells in repeated Plasmodium falciparum infection. Vgamma9/Vdelta2+ and Vdelta2-negative gammadelta T cells were flow-sorted from PBMC for bulk sequencing. TCRdb re-analyzed the multiplex PCR reads via CATT. The table records around 46,000 delta-chain clones, roughly 2% of them present only once. Sequencing was performed on gamma-delta T cells from blood. The receptors here all came from a pool of human donors (malaria-infected and uninfected, not separated).

This clone appeared many times. The chain is built from TRDV1 and TRDJ1; 12 bases fit TRDD3. Germline CDR1 is TSWWSYY and CDR2 is QGS. The V gene end was trimmed by 5 bases and the J gene end by 4 bases; junction bases not matched to a gene: 17. The CDR3 sequence is 19 residues long. The CDR3 bases are TGTGCTCTTGGGAACCCTCAAGTACTGGGGGATACCATCGGCGATAAACTCATCTTT. This translates into CALGNPQVLGDTIGDKLIF.

As for this clone: This sequence is one base from a far larger clone and is likely a read error. The sample carries other DNA sequences with the same CDR3. The CDR3 sequence: CATLKTVILPGWCPYTDKLIF. CDR3 nucleotide sequence: TGTGCTACGCTCAAAACCGTTATCCTACCGGGCTGGTGCCCATACACCGACAAACTCATCTTT. The rearrangement joins TRDV3 to TRDJ1; maybe TRDD2 (6 bases). The J gene is absent in TCRdb and was assigned here via DNA matching to germline. CDR3 length: 21 residues. Germline V gene data show CDR1 as TVYSNPD and CDR2 as GDNSRS (reference sequence).

Note on this clone: TCRdb's entry gives the protein of a much larger clone, which mismatches this DNA's translation at residue 3, likely from a read error; the protein reported here is translated from the DNA. This sequence joins TRDV2 and TRDJ1, with 10 bases identical to TRDD3. TCRdb leaves out the J gene; it was filled in here by matching the DNA to germline. Per the germline V gene, CDR1 is GEAIGNYY and CDR2 is EKD. The CDR3 covers 19 residues. The CDR3 region has the DNA TGTGCCCGTGACTCAATGCCCGGTACTGGGGGATCCAACACCGATAAACTCATCTTT. Its translation is CARDSMPGTGGSNTDKLIF.

Remarks on this clone: The protein TCRdb lists belongs to a much larger clone and differs from this DNA's translation at residue 14, which points to a read error; the protein shown is made from the DNA. V is TRAV38-2/DV8 and J is TRDJ1; perhaps TRDD3 as D (7 bases). TCRdb does not report a J gene; here it was assigned by matching the DNA to germline references. From germline, CDR1 is TSESDYY and CDR2 QEAYKQQN. V lost 2 bases and J 0 bases, leaving 35 bases between the germline ends. This CDR3 region has 23 residues. CDR3 residues: CAYRSFRHNFLCPPWGYTDKLIF. The DNA for the CDR3 is TGTGCTTATAGGAGTTTCAGGCACAATTTCCTATGTCCTCCCTGGGGGTACACCGATAAACTCATCTTT.

Concerning this clone: Translating this DNA gives a protein that differs at residue 13 from the TCRdb one, which belongs to a much larger clone; a read error is likely, and the protein shown is this translation. The J gene is TRDJ1, the V gene TRDV1; TRDD3 matches 11 bases. The J gene is absent in TCRdb and was assigned here via DNA matching to germline. Trimming cost V 1 base and J 2 bases; bases outside gene matches: 24. The germline V gene has CDR1 TSWWSYY and CDR2 QGS. The length of the CDR3 is 23 residues. The CDR3 bases are TGTGCTCTTGGGGAACCTCGGTCCGCCTCACAGGGATGCTGGGGGATACTGACCGATAAACTCATCTTT. It encodes CALGEPRSASQGCWGILTDKLIF.

This clone was seen only a few times. A far larger clone is only one base removed, so a read error is likely. Other DNA sequences in this sample translate to the same CDR3. This chain connects TRDV1 to TRDJ1, with 13 nucleotides matching TRDD3. No J gene was available from TCRdb, and it was assigned here by a germline match of the DNA. Germline V gene lookup returns CDR1 TSWWSYY and CDR2 QGS. The CDR3 has 22 residues. The CDR3 spells CALGEISYLYWGIRSPTDKLIF. CDR3 coding DNA: TGTGCTCTTGGGGAGATTTCCTACTTGTACTGGGGGATACGTTCACCGACCGACAAACTCATCTTT.

As to this clone: The mismatch at residue 8 between this DNA's translation and the TCRdb protein of a much larger clone likely reflects a read error; the protein shown is translated from the DNA. Here the CDR3 reads CALGESVVRGGYHRVVPDKLIF. As DNA, the CDR3 is TGTGCTCTTGGGGAAAGCGTGGTACGTGGGGGATACCACAGGGTAGTTCCCGATAAACTCATCTTT. The gene calls are TRDV1 and TRDJ1; 10 nucleotides agree with TRDD3. TCRdb records no J gene; here it was assigned by comparing the DNA to germline. The J segment lost 3 bases and the V segment lost 2 bases, leaving 24 bases of the junction unmatched. CDR3 length equals 22 residues. The germline V gene has CDR1 TSWWSYY and CDR2 QGS.

This clone has a count of ten or more. The protein held in TCRdb is that of a much larger clone and does not match this DNA's translation at residue 6, likely because of a read error; the protein shown is translated from the DNA. Other DNA sequences in this sample translate to the same CDR3. V and J are TRDV1 and TRDJ2; maybe TRDD3 (8 bases). CDR1 and CDR2 from the germline V gene are TSWWSYY and QGS. The CDR3 runs 23 residues. Between the trimmed V and J ends, which lost 4 bases and 0 bases, there was a span of 33 bases. CDR3 loop: CALGAVAFLHFTGGPALTAQLFF. For the CDR3, the DNA is TGTGCTCTTGGGGCGGTGGCCTTCCTCCATTTCACTGGGGGTCCCGCTTTGACAGCACAACTCTTCTTT.

This clone was seen a handful of times. TCRdb shows a much larger clone's protein in place of this DNA's translation, and the two differ at residue 7, likely through a read error; the protein shown is translated from the DNA. The V call is TRDV3, the J call TRDJ1; no clear D. As TCRdb names no J gene, one was assigned here on the basis of a DNA match to germline. The germline V and J ends were trimmed by 1 base and 0 bases, with 30 bases remaining between them. The CDR3 has 20 amino acids. Germline CDR1 reads TVYSNPD; CDR2 reads GDNSRS (reference sequence). The CDR3 bases are TGTGCCTTTAAGAGGCCTCCCTATCATCGTGTGACATACTACACCGATAAACTCATCTTT. It yields the protein CAFKRPPYHRVTYYTDKLIF.

Details on this clone: A far larger clone differs by one base, so this is likely a read error. Other DNA sequences within the sample encode an identical CDR3. The rearrangement joins TRDV3 to TRDJ1; 10 bases align to TRDD3. This CDR3 spans 21 amino acids. CDR1 and CDR2 from the germline V gene are TVYSNPD and GDNSRS (reference sequence). CDR3 loop: CAFNSRHFHYWGMNIPDKLIF. DNA of the CDR3: TGTGCCTTTAATTCGCGCCACTTCCACTACTGGGGGATGAATATCCCCGATAAGCTCATCTTT.

This clone has just a few counts. A far larger clone lies a single base away; this is likely a read error. The same CDR3 can be traced to other DNA sequences in this sample. The chain joins TRDV3 to TRDJ1; D may be TRDD3 (8 bases). In the absence of a J gene in TCRdb, the DNA was matched to germline to assign it here. CDR1 is TVYSNPD, CDR2 GDNSRS, per germline (reference sequence). The CDR3 is made up of 21 amino acids. Deletions cut 0 bases from V and 0 bases from J, with 32 bases between. The chain's CDR3 is CAFSSPFIPTRGYSYTDKLIF. The DNA of the CDR3 is TGTGCCTTTAGCTCCCCCTTCATTCCTACGAGGGGATACAGCTACACCGATAAACTCATCTTT.

In this sample, this clone turned up many times. This chain joins TRDV1 and TRDJ1; tentatively, D is TRDD2 or TRDD3 (7 bases each). The CDR3 runs 25 residues. Germline values: CDR1 TSWWSYY, CDR2 QGS. V lost 1 base, J lost 0 bases, and 39 bases lay in between. CDR3 in amino acids: CALGEPFLTLYPYWGYWRYTDKLIF. DNA for the CDR3: TGTGCTCTTGGGGAACCCTTCCTTACCTTATACCCATACTGGGGATATTGGAGGTACACCGATAAACTCATCTTT.

This clone was seen many times. This could be a read error, since a much larger clone is one nucleotide away. The chain employs TRDV1 and TRDJ1, with TRDD3 matching 9 bases. CDR1 TSWWSYY and CDR2 QGS come from the germline V gene. The CDR3 totals 28 residues. Written as DNA, the CDR3 is TGTGCTCTTGGGGACTGGGGGAATAACTTTCCTCTTGAGTGGGGGATAAGACCTGCTGGTCTGTACACCAATAAACTCATCTTT. Its translation is CALGDWGNNFPLEWGIRPAGLYTNKLIF.

Ten or more counts support this clone. A read error is likely here: a far larger clone is one base away. The identical CDR3 is also encoded by other nucleotide sequences in the sample. The J gene went uncalled, whereas the V gene is TRDV2; the table's TRDD3 call for D was not verified on the DNA. The CDR3 has 20 amino acids. Germline CDR1 and CDR2: GEAIGNYY and EKD. The CDR3 reads CACDSVAVRGASLYTDKLIF. The CDR3 DNA sequence: TGTGCCTGTGACTCGGTCGCCGTTCGGGGGGCTTCCCTGTACACCGATAAACTTATCTTT.

In the case of this clone: This likely reflects a read error, since a far larger clone is one base away. In the same sample, other DNA sequences code for this CDR3. The J gene was not called, though the V gene is TRDV1; the table's TRDD3 call for D was not verified on the DNA. CDR3 length: 24 residues. The V gene's germline CDR1 is TSWWSYY and CDR2 QGS. This CDR3 reads CALGKFLLLPWGTKIPRYTDKLIF. The CDR3 region has the DNA TGTGCCCTGGGCAAATTCCTACTTCTCCCCTGGGGGACAAAAATCCCGAGGTACACCGATAAACTCATTTTT.

This clone was recorded at least ten times. A read error likely explains this, since a far larger clone differs by one base. This sample also contains other DNA sequences that code for the same CDR3. The chain combines TRDV2 with TRDJ1; 8 nucleotides align to TRDD3. The J gene, missing from TCRdb, was assigned here through DNA to germline matching. CDR1 and CDR2 (germline): GEAIGNYY, EKD. CDR3 length equals 19 residues. As DNA, the CDR3 is TGTGCCTGCGACACCGATCACTGGGGGGATCTGGCGTACACCGATAAACTCATCTTT. This gives the protein CACDTDHWGDLAYTDKLIF.

This clone was found many times. V is TRDV1 and J is TRDJ1, with a weak D call TRDD3 (6 bases). Here the J gene came from matching the DNA to germline, since TCRdb omits it. Germline V gene sequence: CDR1 TSWWSYY, CDR2 QGS. There are 18 residues in the CDR3. V shed 2 bases and J shed 0 bases, with 19 bases lying between them. In nucleotides, the CDR3 is TGTGCTCTTGGGGAAGGACTGTTTTTAAGGGGATACACCGATAAACTCATCTTT. Translation gives CALGEGLFLRGYTDKLIF.